Each of the 4 T cell receptor beta chains below was sequenced from the same sample in a study of blood T cell repertoires in COVID-19. Clones were sequenced by immunoSEQ multiplex PCR, and TCRdb holds only the in-frame ones, with some missing. Of approximately 210,000 clones listed, roughly 88% are singletons. The specimen was peripheral blood. The receptors shown here come from a man between 18 and 35 years old with active or convalescent COVID-19.

This rearrangement joins TRBV7-9 to TRBJ2-1, with D possibly being TRBD2 (7 bases). V lost 5 bases and J lost 6, with 23 bases in between. CDR1 and CDR2 (germline): SEHNR, FQNEAQ (reference sequence). The CDR3 length is 17 residues. This CDR3 is CASSPTVAGAMGNEQFF. In nucleotides, the CDR3 is TGTGCCAGCAGCCCCACAGTGGCGGGGGCGATGGGCAATGAGCAGTTCTTC.

The rearrangement links TRBV27 to TRBJ2-7; D may be TRBD2 (5 bases). This CDR3 comprises 16 residues. Trimming left V 8 bases short and J 3 bases short, with 23 bases between. CDR1 and CDR2 from the germline V gene are MNHEY and SMNVEV (reference sequence). In DNA, the CDR3 is TGTGCCAGCTTTGGGTCGGGATCCGCTACTGGCTACGAGCAGTACTTC. Protein product: CASFGSGSATGYEQYF.

V and J are TRBV5-1 and TRBJ2-1, with TRBD2 identical over 15 bases. The V segment lost 2 bases and the J segment 6 bases; nucleotides outside the gene matches: 3. Germline assignment: CDR1 SGHRS and CDR2 YFSETQ. The CDR3 extends over 16 amino acids. The CDR3 DNA is TGCGCCAGCAGCTTCGGACTAGCGGGAGGGACCAATGAGCAGTTCTTC. Translating gives CASSFGLAGGTNEQFF.

The chain is built from TRBV5-1 and TRBJ2-5, with D maybe TRBD2 (6 bases). The germline V and J ends were trimmed by 1 base and 1 base, with 14 bases remaining between them. Germline CDR1 SGHRS, CDR2 YFSETQ. This CDR3 is 16 amino acids long. The CDR3, as DNA: TGCGCCAGCAGCTTGTCTTCGGGACTGCTCCAAGAGACCCAGTACTTC. Amino acid sequence: CASSLSSGLLQETQYF.